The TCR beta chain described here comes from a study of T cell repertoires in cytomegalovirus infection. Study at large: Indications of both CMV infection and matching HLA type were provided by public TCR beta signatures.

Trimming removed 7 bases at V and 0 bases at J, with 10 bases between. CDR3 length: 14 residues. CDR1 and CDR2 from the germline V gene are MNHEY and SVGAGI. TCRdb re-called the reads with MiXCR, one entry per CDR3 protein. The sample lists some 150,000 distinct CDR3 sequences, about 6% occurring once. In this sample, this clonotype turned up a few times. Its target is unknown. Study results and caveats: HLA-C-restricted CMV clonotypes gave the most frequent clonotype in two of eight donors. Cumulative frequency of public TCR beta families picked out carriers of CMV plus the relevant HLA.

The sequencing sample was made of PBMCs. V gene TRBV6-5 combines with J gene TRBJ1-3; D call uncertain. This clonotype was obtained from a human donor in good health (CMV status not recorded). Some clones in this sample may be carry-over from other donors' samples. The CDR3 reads CASKYWGSGNTIYF. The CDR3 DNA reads TGTGCCAGCAAATACTGGGGCTCTGGAAACACCATATATTTT.